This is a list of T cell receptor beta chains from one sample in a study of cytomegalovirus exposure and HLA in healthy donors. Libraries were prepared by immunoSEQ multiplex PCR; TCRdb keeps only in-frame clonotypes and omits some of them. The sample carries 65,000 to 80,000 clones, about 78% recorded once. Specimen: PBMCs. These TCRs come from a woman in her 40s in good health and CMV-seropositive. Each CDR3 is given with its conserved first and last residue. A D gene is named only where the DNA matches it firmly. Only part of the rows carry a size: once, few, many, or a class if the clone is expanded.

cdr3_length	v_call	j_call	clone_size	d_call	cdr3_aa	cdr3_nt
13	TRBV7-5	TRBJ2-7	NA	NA	CVRSLDRAHEQYF	TGTGTCAGAAGCCTGGACAGGGCCCACGAGCAGTACTTC
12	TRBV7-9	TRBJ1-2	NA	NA	CSSSLGATATAF	TGTTCCAGCAGCTTAGGCGCGACAGCCACGGCCTTC
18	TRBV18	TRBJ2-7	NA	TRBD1	CASSPRSIRTGRTYEQYF	TGTGCCAGCTCACCAAGGAGCATCAGGACAGGGAGAACCTACGAGCAGTACTTC
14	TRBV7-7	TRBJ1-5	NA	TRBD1	CASSLTDRDQPQHF	TGTGCCAGCAGCTTGACTGACAGGGATCAGCCCCAGCATTTT
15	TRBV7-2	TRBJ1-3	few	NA	CASSLGDYSGNTIYF	TGTGCCAGCAGCTTGGGGGACTACTCTGGAAACACCATATATTTT
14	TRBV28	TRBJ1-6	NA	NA	CASSLWAANSPLHF	TGTGCCAGCAGTTTATGGGCGGCCAATTCACCCCTCCACTTT
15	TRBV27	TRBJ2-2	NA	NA	CASSLWDSNTGELFF	TGTGCCAGCAGTTTATGGGACTCGAACACCGGGGAGCTGTTTTTT
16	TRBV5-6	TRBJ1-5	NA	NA	CASSSRDGYSNQPQHF	TGTGCCAGCAGCTCGCGGGACGGGTATAGCAATCAGCCCCAGCATTTT
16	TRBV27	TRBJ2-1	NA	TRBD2	CASSISTSGGNNGQFF	TGTGCCAGCAGTATTTCGACTAGCGGGGGAAACAATGGGCAGTTCTTC
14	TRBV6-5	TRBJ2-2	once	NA	CASISGQNTGELFF	TGTGCCAGCATATCCGGACAGAACACCGGGGAGCTGTTTTTT
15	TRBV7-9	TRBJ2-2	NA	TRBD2	CSSSSSGGNAGELFF	TGTTCCAGCAGCTCCTCGGGGGGGAACGCCGGGGAGCTGTTTTTT
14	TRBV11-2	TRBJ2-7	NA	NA	CASSLDSISYEQYF	TGTGCCAGCAGCTTGGACAGTATTTCCTACGAGCAGTACTTC
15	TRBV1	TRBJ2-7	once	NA	CTSSRRWGQGYEQYF	TGCACCAGCAGCCGAAGATGGGGACAGGGCTACGAGCAGTACTTC
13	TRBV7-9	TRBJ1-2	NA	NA	CASSFRGITGYTF	TGTGCCAGCAGCTTCCGGGGAATTACAGGCTACACCTTC
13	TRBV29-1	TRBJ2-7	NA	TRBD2	CSVGTARGAEQYF	TGCAGCGTAGGGACCGCGCGGGGGGCCGAGCAGTACTTC
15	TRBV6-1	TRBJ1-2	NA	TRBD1	CASSEHADREAGYTF	TGTGCCAGCAGTGAGCATGCCGACAGGGAAGCTGGCTACACCTTC
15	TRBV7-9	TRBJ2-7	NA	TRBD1	CASSFTRDRGYEQYF	TGTGCCAGCAGCTTTACCCGGGACAGGGGCTACGAGCAGTACTTC
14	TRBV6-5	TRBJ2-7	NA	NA	CASSYSAGFYEQYF	TGTGCCAGCAGTTACTCGGCAGGGTTCTACGAGCAGTACTTC
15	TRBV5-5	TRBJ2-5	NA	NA	CASSLAAGLQETQYF	TGTGCCAGCAGCTTGGCCGCCGGACTACAAGAGACCCAGTACTTC
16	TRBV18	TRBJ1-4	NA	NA	CASSPSETGDREKLFF	TGTGCCAGCTCACCGTCGGAGACAGGAGATCGAGAAAAACTGTTTTTT
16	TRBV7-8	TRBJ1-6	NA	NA	CASSLGYGNYNSPLHF	TGTGCCAGCAGCTTAGGTTACGGGAATTATAATTCACCCCTCCACTTT
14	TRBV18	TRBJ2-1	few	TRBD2	CASSSSGPRNEQFF	TGTGCCAGCTCAAGTAGCGGGCCCCGAAATGAGCAGTTCTTC
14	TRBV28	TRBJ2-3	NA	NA	CASSFGRYTDTQYF	TGTGCCAGCAGTTTTGGCAGGTACACAGATACGCAGTATTTT
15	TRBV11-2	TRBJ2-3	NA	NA	CASSLGGHLTDTQYF	TGTGCCAGCAGCTTAGGCGGCCACCTCACAGATACGCAGTATTTT
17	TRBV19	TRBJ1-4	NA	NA	CASSIRRRGATNEKLFF	TGTGCCAGTAGTATCCGACGCAGGGGTGCTACTAATGAAAAACTGTTTTTT
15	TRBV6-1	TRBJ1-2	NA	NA	CASSVAPGQNYGYTF	TGTGCCAGCAGTGTAGCCCCTGGACAGAACTATGGCTACACCTTC
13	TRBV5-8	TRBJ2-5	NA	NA	CASSLGGKETQYF	TGTGCCAGCAGCCTCGGGGGAAAAGAGACCCAGTACTTC
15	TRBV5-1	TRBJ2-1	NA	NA	CASSLAGMPRNEQFF	TGCGCCAGCAGCTTGGCGGGGATGCCCCGCAATGAGCAGTTCTTC
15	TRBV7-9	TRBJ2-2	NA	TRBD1	CASSSRDRNTGELFF	TGTGCCAGCAGCTCTCGGGACAGAAACACCGGGGAGCTGTTTTTT
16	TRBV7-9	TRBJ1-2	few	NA	CASSFPQQGGNNGYTF	TGTGCCAGCAGCTTTCCGCAGCAGGGAGGAAATAATGGCTACACCTTC
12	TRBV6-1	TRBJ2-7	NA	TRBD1	CAIRDRESEQYF	TGTGCGATCCGGGACAGGGAAAGCGAGCAGTACTTC
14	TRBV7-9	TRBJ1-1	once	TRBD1	CASSGGQGNTEAFF	TGTGCCAGCAGCGGAGGACAGGGGAACACTGAAGCTTTCTTT
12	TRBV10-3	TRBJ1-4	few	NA	CAIGQTNEKLFF	TGTGCCATCGGACAGACTAATGAAAAACTGTTTTTT
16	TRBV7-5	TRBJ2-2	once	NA	CVRSLEWQGGTGELFF	TGTGTCAGAAGCTTAGAGTGGCAGGGGGGAACCGGGGAGCTGTTTTTT
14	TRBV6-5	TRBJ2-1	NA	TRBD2	CASSYSTAGREQFF	TGTGCCAGCAGTTACTCGACAGCGGGGCGTGAGCAGTTCTTC
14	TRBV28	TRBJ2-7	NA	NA	CASIVSRSSYEQYF	TGTGCCAGCATCGTGAGTAGAAGCTCCTACGAGCAGTACTTC
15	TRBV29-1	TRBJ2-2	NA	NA	CSVFDSKTFTGELFF	TGCAGCGTTTTTGACTCCAAAACTTTCACCGGGGAGCTGTTTTTT
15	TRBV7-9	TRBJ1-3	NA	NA	CASSPRSLSGNTIYF	TGTGCCAGCAGCCCCCGGTCCCTCTCTGGAAACACCATATATTTT
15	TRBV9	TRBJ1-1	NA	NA	CASSVVKGPNTEAFF	TGTGCCAGCAGCGTAGTCAAGGGGCCAAACACTGAAGCTTTCTTT
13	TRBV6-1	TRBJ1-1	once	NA	CASSAPSTGEAFF	TGTGCCAGCAGTGCGCCGTCGACAGGCGAAGCTTTCTTT
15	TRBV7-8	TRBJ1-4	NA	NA	CASSLASREGEKLFF	TGTGCCAGCAGCTTAGCGAGCAGGGAGGGTGAAAAACTGTTTTTT
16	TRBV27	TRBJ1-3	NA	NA	CASRRFTGYSGNTIYF	TGTGCCAGCAGACGATTCACGGGTTACTCTGGAAACACCATATATTTT
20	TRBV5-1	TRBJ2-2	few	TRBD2	CASSPGLGLAGGHGTGELFF	TGCGCCAGCAGCCCCGGACTGGGACTAGCGGGGGGGCATGGCACCGGGGAGCTGTTTTTT
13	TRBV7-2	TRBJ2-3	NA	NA	CASSDSSTDTQYF	TGTGCCAGCAGCGACTCGTCGACAGATACGCAGTATTTT
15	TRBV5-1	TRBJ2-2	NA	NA	CASSLLNLNTGELFF	TGCGCCAGCAGCCTCCTCAACTTGAACACCGGGGAGCTGTTTTTT
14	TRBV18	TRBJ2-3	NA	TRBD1	CASSTGTGVGTQYF	TGTGCCAGCTCGACCGGGACAGGGGTTGGCACGCAGTATTTT
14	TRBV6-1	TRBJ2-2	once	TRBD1	CASRRGQNRGELFF	TGTGCCAGCAGGAGGGGGCAGAACAGGGGGGAGCTGTTTTTT
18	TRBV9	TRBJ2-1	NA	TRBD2	CASSSRSFSGETYNEQFF	TGTGCCAGCAGCTCCCGGTCCTTTAGCGGGGAAACCTACAATGAGCAGTTCTTC
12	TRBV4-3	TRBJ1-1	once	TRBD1	CASSRGQGQAFF	TGCGCCAGCAGCCGCGGACAGGGACAAGCTTTCTTT
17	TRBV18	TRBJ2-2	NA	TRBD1	CASSTLGQGVGTGELFF	TGTGCCAGCTCAACTTTAGGACAGGGCGTCGGAACCGGGGAGCTGTTTTTT
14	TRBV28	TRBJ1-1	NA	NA	CASRETWAFTEAFF	TGTGCCAGCCGGGAGACTTGGGCTTTCACTGAAGCTTTCTTT
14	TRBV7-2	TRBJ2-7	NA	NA	CASSRSGNSYEQYF	TGTGCCAGCAGCCGAAGCGGCAATTCCTACGAGCAGTACTTC
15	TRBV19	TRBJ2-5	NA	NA	CASSMGGGHQETQYF	TGTGCCAGTAGTATGGGCGGGGGCCACCAAGAGACCCAGTACTTC
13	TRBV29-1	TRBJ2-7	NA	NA	CSVEGQGMYEQYF	TGCAGCGTTGAGGGTCAGGGGATGTACGAGCAGTACTTC